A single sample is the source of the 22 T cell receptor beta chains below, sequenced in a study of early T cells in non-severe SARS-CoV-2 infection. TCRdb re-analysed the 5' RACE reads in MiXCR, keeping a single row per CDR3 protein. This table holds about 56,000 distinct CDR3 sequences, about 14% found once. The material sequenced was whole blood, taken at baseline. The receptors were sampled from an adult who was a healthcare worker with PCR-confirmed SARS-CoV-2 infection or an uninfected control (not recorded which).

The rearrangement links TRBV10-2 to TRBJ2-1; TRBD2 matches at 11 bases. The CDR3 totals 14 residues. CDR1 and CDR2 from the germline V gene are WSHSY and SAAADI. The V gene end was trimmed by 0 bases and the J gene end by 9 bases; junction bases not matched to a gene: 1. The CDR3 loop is CASSESTSGAEQFF. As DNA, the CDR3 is TGCGCCAGCAGTGAGTCGACTAGCGGGGCTGAGCAGTTCTTC.

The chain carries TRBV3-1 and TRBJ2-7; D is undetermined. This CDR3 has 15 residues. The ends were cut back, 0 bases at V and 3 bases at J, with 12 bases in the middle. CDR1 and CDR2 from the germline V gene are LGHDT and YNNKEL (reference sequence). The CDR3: CASSQETPTGYEQYF. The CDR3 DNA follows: TGTGCCAGCAGCCAAGAAACCCCTACCGGCTACGAGCAGTACTTC.

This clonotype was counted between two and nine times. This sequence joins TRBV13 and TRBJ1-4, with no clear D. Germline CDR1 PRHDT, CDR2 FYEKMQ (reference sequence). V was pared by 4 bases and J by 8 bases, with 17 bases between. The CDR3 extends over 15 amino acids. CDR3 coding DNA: TGTGCCAGCAGCTCGAGGGCGATCGGCGAAGAAAAACTGTTTTTT. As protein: CASSSRAIGEEKLFF.

CDR3 sequence reads: CASSATTHVTQYF. The CDR3 coding sequence is TGTGCCAGCAGTGCTACAACTCATGTAACCCAGTACTTC. The chain combines TRBV27 with TRBJ2-5; no clear D. Trimming cost V 5 bases and J 8 bases, with 15 bases left between them. In germline, CDR1 is MNHEY, CDR2 SMNVEV (reference sequence). This CDR3 is 13 amino acids long.

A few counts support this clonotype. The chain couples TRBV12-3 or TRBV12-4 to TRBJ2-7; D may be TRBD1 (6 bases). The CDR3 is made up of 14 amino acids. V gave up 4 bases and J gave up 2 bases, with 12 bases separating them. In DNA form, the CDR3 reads TGTGCCAGCAGTTCTTCAGGGGCGCCCTACGAGCAGTACTTC. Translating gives CASSSSGAPYEQYF.

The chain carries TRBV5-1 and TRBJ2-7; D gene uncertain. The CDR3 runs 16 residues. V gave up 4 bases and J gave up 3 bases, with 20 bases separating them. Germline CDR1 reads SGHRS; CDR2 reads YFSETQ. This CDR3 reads CASSEMFPGSIYEQYF. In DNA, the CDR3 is TGCGCCAGCAGCGAGATGTTCCCTGGGTCGATCTACGAGCAGTACTTC.

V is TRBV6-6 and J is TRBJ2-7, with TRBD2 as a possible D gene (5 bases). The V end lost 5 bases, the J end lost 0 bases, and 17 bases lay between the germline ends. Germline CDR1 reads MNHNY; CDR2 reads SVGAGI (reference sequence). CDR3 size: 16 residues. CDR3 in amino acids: CASSPRPSGLSYEQYF. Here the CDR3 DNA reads TGTGCCAGCAGTCCACGGCCCAGCGGACTCTCCTACGAGCAGTACTTC.

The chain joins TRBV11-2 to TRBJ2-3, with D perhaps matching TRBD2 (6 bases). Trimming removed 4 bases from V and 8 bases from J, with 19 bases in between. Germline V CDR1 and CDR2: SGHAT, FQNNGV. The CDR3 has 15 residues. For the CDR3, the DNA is TGTGCCAGCAGCTCTCGAGCGGGTCGGCGGGGTACGCAGTATTTT. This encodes CASSSRAGRRGTQYF. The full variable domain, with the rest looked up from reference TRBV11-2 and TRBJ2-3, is EAGVAQSPRYKIIEKRQSVAFWCNPISGHATLYWYQQILGQGPKLLIQFQNNGVVDDSQLPKDRFSAERLKGVDSTLKIQPAKLEDSAVYLCASSSRAGRRGTQYFGPGTRLTVL.

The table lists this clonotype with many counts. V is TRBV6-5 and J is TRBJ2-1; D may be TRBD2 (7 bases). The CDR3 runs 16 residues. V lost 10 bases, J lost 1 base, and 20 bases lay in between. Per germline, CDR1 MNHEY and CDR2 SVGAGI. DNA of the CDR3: TGTGCCACCCTTCCCGTAGGGGGGGCATCCTACAATGAGCAGTTCTTC. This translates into CATLPVGGASYNEQFF.

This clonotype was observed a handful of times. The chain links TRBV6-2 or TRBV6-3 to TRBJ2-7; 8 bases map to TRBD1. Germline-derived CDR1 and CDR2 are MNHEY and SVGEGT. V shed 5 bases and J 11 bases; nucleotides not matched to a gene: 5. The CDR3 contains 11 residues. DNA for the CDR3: TGTGCCAGCAGTCAGGGGGCAGAGAAGTACTTC. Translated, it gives CASSQGAEKYF.

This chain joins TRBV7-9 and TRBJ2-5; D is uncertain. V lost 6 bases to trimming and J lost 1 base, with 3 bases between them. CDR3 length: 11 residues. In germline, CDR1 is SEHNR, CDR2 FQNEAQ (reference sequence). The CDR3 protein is CASSLQETQYF. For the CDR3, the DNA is TGTGCCAGCAGTCTCCAAGAGACCCAGTACTTC.

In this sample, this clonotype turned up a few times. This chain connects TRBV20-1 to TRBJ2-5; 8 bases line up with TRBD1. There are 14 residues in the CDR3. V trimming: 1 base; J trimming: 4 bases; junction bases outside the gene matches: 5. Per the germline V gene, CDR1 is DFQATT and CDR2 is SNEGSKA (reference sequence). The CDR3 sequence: CSARVQGAIETQYF. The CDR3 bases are TGCAGTGCTAGAGTCCAGGGGGCTATAGAGACCCAGTACTTC.

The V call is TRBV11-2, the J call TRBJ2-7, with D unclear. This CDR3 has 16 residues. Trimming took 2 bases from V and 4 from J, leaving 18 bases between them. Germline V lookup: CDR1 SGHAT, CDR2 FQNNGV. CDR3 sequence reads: CASSLRRLPRRYEQYF. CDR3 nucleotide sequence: TGTGCCAGCAGCTTAAGGCGACTCCCTCGAAGATACGAGCAGTACTTC.

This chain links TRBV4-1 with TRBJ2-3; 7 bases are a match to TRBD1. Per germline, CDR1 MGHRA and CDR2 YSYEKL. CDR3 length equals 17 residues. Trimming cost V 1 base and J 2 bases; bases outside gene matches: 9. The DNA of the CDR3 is TGCGCCAGCAGCCAAGGTGGGACAGTGACCCTCACAGATACGCAGTATTTT. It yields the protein CASSQGGTVTLTDTQYF.

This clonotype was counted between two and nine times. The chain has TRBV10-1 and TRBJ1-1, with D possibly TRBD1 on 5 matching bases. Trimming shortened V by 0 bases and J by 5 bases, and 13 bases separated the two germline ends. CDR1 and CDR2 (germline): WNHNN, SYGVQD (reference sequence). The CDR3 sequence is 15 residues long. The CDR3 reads CASSESVGGSTEAFF. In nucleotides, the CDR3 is TGCGCCAGCAGTGAGTCTGTTGGGGGGAGTACTGAAGCTTTCTTT.

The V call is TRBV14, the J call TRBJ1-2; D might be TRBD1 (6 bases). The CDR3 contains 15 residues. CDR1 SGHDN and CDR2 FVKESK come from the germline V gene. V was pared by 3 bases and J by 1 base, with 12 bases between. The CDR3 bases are TGTGCCAGCAGCCAGTTCGGAGGGGGTAACTATGGCTACACCTTC. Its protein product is CASSQFGGGNYGYTF.

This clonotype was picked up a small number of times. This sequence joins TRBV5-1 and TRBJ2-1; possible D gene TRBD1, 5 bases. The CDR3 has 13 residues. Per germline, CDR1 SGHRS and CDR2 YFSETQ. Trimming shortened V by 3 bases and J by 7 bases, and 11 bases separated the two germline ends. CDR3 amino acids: CASSSPGSNEQFF. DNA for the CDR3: TGCGCCAGCAGCTCTCCAGGGTCGAATGAGCAGTTCTTC.

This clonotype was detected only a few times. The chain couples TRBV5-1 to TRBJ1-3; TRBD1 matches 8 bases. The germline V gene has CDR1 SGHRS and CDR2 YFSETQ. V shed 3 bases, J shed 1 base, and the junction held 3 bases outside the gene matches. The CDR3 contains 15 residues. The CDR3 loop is CASSSWTGSGNTIYF. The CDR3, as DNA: TGCGCCAGCAGCTCATGGACAGGGTCTGGAAACACCATATATTTT.

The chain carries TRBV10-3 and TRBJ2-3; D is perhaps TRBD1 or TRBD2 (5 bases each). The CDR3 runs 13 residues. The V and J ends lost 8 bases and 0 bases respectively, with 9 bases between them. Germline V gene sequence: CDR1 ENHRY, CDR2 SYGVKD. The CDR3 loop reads CAIGTASTDTQYF. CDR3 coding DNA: TGTGCCATCGGGACCGCTAGCACAGATACGCAGTATTTT.

CDR3 coding DNA: TGTGCCATCAGTGAGGGCAATGAGCAGTTCTTC. Protein: CAISEGNEQFF. The chain couples TRBV10-3 to TRBJ2-1, with no clear D. The germline gives CDR1 ENHRY, CDR2 SYGVKD. The V gene lost 2 bases and the J gene lost 6 bases, with 2 bases spanning the gap. This CDR3 region has 11 residues.

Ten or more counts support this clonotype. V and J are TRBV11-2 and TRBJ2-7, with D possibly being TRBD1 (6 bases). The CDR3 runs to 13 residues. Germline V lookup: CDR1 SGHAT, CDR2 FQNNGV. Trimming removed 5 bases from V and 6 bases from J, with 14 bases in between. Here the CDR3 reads CASSQNRVGEQYF. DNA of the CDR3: TGTGCCAGCAGCCAAAACAGGGTCGGCGAGCAGTACTTC.

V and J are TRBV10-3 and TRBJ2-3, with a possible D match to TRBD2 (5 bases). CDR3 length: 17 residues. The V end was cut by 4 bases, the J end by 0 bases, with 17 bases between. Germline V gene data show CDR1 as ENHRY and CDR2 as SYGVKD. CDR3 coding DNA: TGTGCCATCAGTGTCGGGAAACTAGGTTCTAGCACAGATACGCAGTATTTT. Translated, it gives CAISVGKLGSSTDTQYF.